One sample yielded the 30 T cell receptor beta chains listed below, sequenced in a study of cytomegalovirus exposure and HLA in healthy donors. The PCR contained 60 Vbeta and 13 Jbeta primers. Clones were sequenced by immunoSEQ multiplex PCR, and TCRdb holds only the in-frame ones, with some missing. The table records about 120,000 clones, around 76% of them present only once. Sample: PBMCs. All receptors derive from a man in his sixties in good health and CMV-seropositive.

The gene calls are TRBV5-1 and TRBJ2-3; TRBD2 matches 10 bases. The CDR3 is 15 amino acids. V trimming: 3 bases; J trimming: 7 bases; junction bases outside the gene matches: 8. The V gene's germline CDR1 is SGHRS and CDR2 YFSETQ. In DNA form, the CDR3 reads TGCGCCAGCAGCTCCCGAGCGGGAGGGCCTCATACGCAGTATTTT. The encoded protein is CASSSRAGGPHTQYF.

The chain links TRBV14 to TRBJ2-7, with TRBD1 matching over 7 bases. CDR1 is SGHDN, CDR2 FVKESK, per germline. The CDR3 length is 14 residues. V dropped 1 base and J dropped 3; count of bases not matched to a gene: 3. DNA for the CDR3: TGTGCCAGCAGCCAAGGGGGACAGTACTACGAGCAGTACTTC. Amino acids: CASSQGGQYYEQYF.

The chain couples TRBV11-2 to TRBJ1-1; 11 positions match TRBD1. J was trimmed by 5 bases and V by 0 bases; bases with no gene match: 11. The CDR3 is 18 amino acids. Per the germline V gene, CDR1 is SGHAT and CDR2 is FQNNGV. The CDR3 is CASSLERTGGARKTEAFF. Written as DNA, the CDR3 is TGTGCCAGCAGCTTAGAAAGGACAGGGGGCGCTAGAAAGACTGAAGCTTTCTTT. Together with reference TRBV11-2 and TRBJ1-1, the CDR3 gives the full variable domain: EAGVAQSPRYKIIEKRQSVAFWCNPISGHATLYWYQQILGQGPKLLIQFQNNGVVDDSQLPKDRFSAERLKGVDSTLKIQPAKLEDSAVYLCASSLERTGGARKTEAFFGQGTRLTVV.

The sample holds one count of this clone. J is TRBJ1-5 and V is TRBV28; D is perhaps TRBD1 (6 bases). Germline values: CDR1 MDHEN, CDR2 SYDVKM. This CDR3 has 15 amino acids. Trimming pared 5 bases from V and 2 bases from J, leaving 13 bases between. CDR3 amino acids: CASSLYRAGNQPQHF. CDR3 nucleotide sequence: TGTGCCAGCAGTCTTTACAGGGCAGGCAATCAGCCCCAGCATTTT.

This chain uses TRBV18 with TRBJ1-4; 7 bases fit TRBD1. Germline V gene data show CDR1 as KGHSH and CDR2 as LQKENI. The junction had 4 bases not matched to a gene; V was cut back by 5 bases and J by 4 bases. The CDR3 extends over 14 amino acids. CDR3 DNA: TGTGCCAGCTCAGCAAGACAGGGTAATGAAAAACTGTTTTTT. Translation gives CASSARQGNEKLFF.

The sample holds one count of this clone. The V call is TRBV9, the J call TRBJ2-2; D is possibly TRBD2 (6 bases). The CDR3 totals 16 residues. Between the trimmed V and J ends, which lost 6 bases and 2 bases, there was a span of 17 bases. Germline V CDR1 and CDR2: SGDLS, YYNGEE. The CDR3 loop reads CASNPRGDGNTGELFF. CDR3 nucleotide sequence: TGTGCCAGCAACCCTCGCGGGGATGGTAACACCGGGGAGCTGTTTTTT.

This chain joins TRBV19 and TRBJ2-1, with 7 bases matching TRBD1. CDR3 length: 15 residues. Germline V gene sequence: CDR1 LNHDA, CDR2 SQIVND (reference sequence). The ends lost 1 base at V and 3 bases at J; junction bases unmatched: 3. The CDR3 reads CASSIGPGGYNEQFF. CDR3 DNA sequence: TGTGCCAGTAGTATAGGTCCAGGGGGCTACAATGAGCAGTTCTTC.

V and J are TRBV7-9 and TRBJ1-2; D is uncertain. CDR3 length equals 14 residues. V dropped 5 bases and J dropped 8 bases, with 18 bases sitting between them. The germline V gene encodes CDR1 SEHNR and CDR2 FQNEAQ (reference sequence). As DNA, the CDR3 is TGTGCCAGCAGCCCGGCGGCGGCTCTTTGGGGCTACACCTTC. Translating it yields CASSPAAALWGYTF.

This clone was found a few times. The CDR3 region has the DNA TGTGCCAGCAGCAGTGACAGGAAGGGTAACTATGGCTACACCTTC. It codes for CASSSDRKGNYGYTF. The rearrangement joins TRBV5-4 to TRBJ1-2, with D perhaps matching TRBD1 (6 bases). Deletions cut 4 bases from V and 1 base from J, with 14 bases between. CDR3 size: 15 residues. Germline V gene sequence: CDR1 SGHNT, CDR2 YYREEE (reference sequence). Combining the CDR3 with reference TRBV5-4 and TRBJ1-2 gives the whole variable domain ETGVTQSPTHLIKTRGQQVTLRCSSQSGHNTVSWYQQALGQGPQFIFQYYREEENGRGNFPPRFSGLQFPNYSSELNVNALELDDSALYLCASSSDRKGNYGYTFGSGTRLTVV.

The V gene is TRBV2, the J gene TRBJ2-3; D possibly corresponds to TRBD2 (5 bases). The CDR3 runs 12 residues. Germline lookup yields CDR1 SNHLY and CDR2 FYNNEI. Trimming took 5 bases from V and 5 from J, leaving 8 bases between them. CDR3: CASSLLGDTQYF. In DNA form, the CDR3 reads TGTGCCAGCAGTTTACTAGGAGATACGCAGTATTTT.

The count of this clone is one. This chain links TRBV7-2 with TRBJ1-2, with D possibly matching TRBD1 (5 bases). Germline V gene sequence: CDR1 SGHTA, CDR2 FQGNSA. The CDR3 is 15 amino acids. The ends were cut back, 1 base at V and 3 bases at J, with 12 bases in the middle. In nucleotides, the CDR3 is TGTGCCAGCAGCTTAGTAGGATGGGACTACTATGGCTACACCTTC. It yields the protein CASSLVGWDYYGYTF.

Only a few counts were recorded for this clone. This CDR3 is CASRTGESYGNTIYF. CDR3 bases: TGTGCCAGCAGGACAGGGGAATCTTACGGAAACACCATATATTTT. This chain connects TRBV6-6 to TRBJ1-3; TRBD1 matches at 8 bases. The V and J ends lost 6 bases and 4 bases, in that order; junction bases with no gene match: 8. The V gene's germline CDR1 is MNHNY and CDR2 SVGAGI (reference sequence). The CDR3 has 15 amino acids.

The chain uses TRBV4-1 and TRBJ1-2; 7 bases fit TRBD1. This CDR3 region has 14 residues. The junction had 3 bases not matched to a gene; V was cut back by 0 bases and J by 5 bases. In germline, CDR1 is MGHRA, CDR2 YSYEKL. The CDR3 protein is CASSQEQGWYGYTF. CDR3 DNA: TGCGCCAGCAGCCAAGAACAGGGGTGGTATGGCTACACCTTC.

This clone occurred a few times. This sequence joins TRBV5-6 and TRBJ2-1; TRBD2 agrees at 13 bases. With V trimmed by 2 bases and J by 4 bases, 3 bases remained unmatched. Germline CDR1 and CDR2: SGHDT and YYEEEE. There are 16 residues in the CDR3. The CDR3 sequence: CASSLILAGGYNEQFF. DNA for the CDR3: TGTGCCAGCAGCTTAATACTAGCGGGAGGGTACAATGAGCAGTTCTTC.

The chain recombines TRBV5-1 with TRBJ1-2; no firm D call. The CDR3 covers 15 residues. The germline CDR1 and CDR2 sequences are SGHRS and YFSETQ. Trimming stripped 0 bases from V and 4 bases from J, with 13 bases between. The CDR3 spells CASSLGRETLYGYTF. Written as DNA, the CDR3 is TGCGCCAGCAGCTTGGGGAGGGAAACCCTCTATGGCTACACCTTC.

V usage is TRBV25-1 and J usage is TRBJ2-5, with TRBD1 as a possible D gene (6 bases). Trimming pared 6 bases from V and 0 bases from J, leaving 8 bases between. The CDR3 covers 13 residues. Germline V gene data show CDR1 as MGHDK and CDR2 as SYGVNS. CDR3 sequence (DNA): TGTGCCAGCAGGAACAGGGACCAAGAGACCCAGTACTTC. This encodes CASRNRDQETQYF.

The V and J genes are TRBV5-6 and TRBJ2-1; TRBD1 is a possible D gene (7 bases). V lost 3 bases and J lost 5, with 18 bases in between. This CDR3 has 16 amino acids. CDR1 SGHDT and CDR2 YYEEEE come from the germline V gene. The CDR3 loop reads CASSSYRGGSDNEQFF. For the CDR3, the DNA is TGTGCCAGCAGCTCATACAGGGGAGGATCGGACAATGAGCAGTTCTTC. The full variable domain, with the rest looked up from reference TRBV5-6 and TRBJ2-1, is DAGVTQSPTHLIKTRGQQVTLRCSPKSGHDTVSWYQQALGQGPQFIFQYYEEEERQRGNFPDRFSGHQFPNYSSELNVNALLLGDSALYLCASSSYRGGSDNEQFFGPGTRLTVL.

The chain uses TRBV4-1 and TRBJ2-1; unclear D gene. CDR1 MGHRA and CDR2 YSYEKL come from the germline V gene. Between the trimmed V and J ends, which lost 4 bases and 0 bases, there was a span of 10 bases. The CDR3 runs to 15 residues. CDR3 DNA: TGCGCCAGCAGCCTCTTACCCAGCTCCTACAATGAGCAGTTCTTC. Protein: CASSLLPSSYNEQFF.

V gene TRBV30 combines with J gene TRBJ1-1; 7 bases match TRBD1. Germline assignment: CDR1 GTSNPN and CDR2 SVGIG (reference sequence). J gave up 5 bases and V 3 bases, and 6 bases lay outside the gene matches. The CDR3 extends over 13 amino acids. CDR3 sequence: CAWRGQSGTEAFF. CDR3 bases: TGTGCCTGGAGGGGACAGTCGGGAACTGAAGCTTTCTTT.

DNA of the CDR3: TGTGCCAGCAGTGCCCGGGACAGGGGGCCAATTAACTATGGCTACACCTTC. Translating gives CASSARDRGPINYGYTF. The chain has TRBV27 and TRBJ1-2; 12 nucleotides line up with TRBD1. Germline V lookup: CDR1 MNHEY, CDR2 SMNVEV (reference sequence). This CDR3 spans 17 amino acids. V was pared by 5 bases and J by 1 base, with 8 bases of the junction left unmatched.

The chain combines TRBV11-2 with TRBJ2-3; 7 bases agree with TRBD2. CDR3 length: 16 residues. Germline assignment: CDR1 SGHAT and CDR2 FQNNGV. Germline trimming cut 2 bases from V and 4 bases from J; bases unmatched to any gene: 9. In DNA, the CDR3 is TGTGCCAGCAGCTTAACCCCGTCGGGAGGAGCAGATACGCAGTATTTT. Its protein is CASSLTPSGGADTQYF. Supplemented by reference TRBV11-2 and TRBJ2-3, the full variable domain reads EAGVAQSPRYKIIEKRQSVAFWCNPISGHATLYWYQQILGQGPKLLIQFQNNGVVDDSQLPKDRFSAERLKGVDSTLKIQPAKLEDSAVYLCASSLTPSGGADTQYFGPGTRLTVL.

This chain joins TRBV28 and TRBJ2-5; D gene unclear. Germline V lookup: CDR1 MDHEN, CDR2 SYDVKM. This CDR3 comprises 16 residues. The V end lost 1 base, the J end lost 0 bases, and 12 bases lay between the germline ends. CDR3 protein: CASSLSPSRYQETQYF. CDR3 nucleotide sequence: TGTGCCAGCAGTTTATCCCCTTCCAGGTACCAAGAGACCCAGTACTTC.

V usage is TRBV19 and J usage is TRBJ2-6; TRBD1 is a possible D gene (6 bases). CDR1 is LNHDA and CDR2 is SQIVND in the germline V gene (reference sequence). The CDR3 has 18 amino acids. Trimming stripped 3 bases from V and 3 bases from J, with 18 bases between. The chain's CDR3 is CASSIGAQGLGGANVLTF. The CDR3 DNA reads as TGTGCCAGTAGTATTGGGGCACAGGGCTTAGGTGGGGCCAACGTCCTGACTTTC.

This clone came up once. The rearrangement joins TRBV18 to TRBJ1-2; weak D call: TRBD1 (5 bases). This CDR3 has 13 amino acids. CDR1 KGHSH and CDR2 LQKENI come from the germline V gene. Deletions cut 2 bases from V and 7 bases from J, with 11 bases between. CDR3 coding DNA: TGTGCCAGCTCACCAGAGACAGATAGTGGCTACACCTTC. This encodes CASSPETDSGYTF.

In the case of this clone: Because it lacks the conserved phenylalanine or tryptophan at the end, this CDR3 is likely a read error. The rearrangement uses TRBV6-1 and TRBJ1-3; D is unclear. CDR3 length: 15 residues. Germline V gene lookup returns CDR1 MNHNS and CDR2 SASEGT. Between the trimmed V and J ends, which lost 2 bases and 0 bases, there was a span of 8 bases. The CDR3 coding sequence is TGTGCCAGCAGTGAACAAGACAACTCTGGAAACACCATATATCTT. Translating it yields CASSEQDNSGNTIYL.

The chain carries TRBV9 and TRBJ2-3; tentatively, D is TRBD2 (6 bases). Trimming shortened V by 3 bases and J by 6 bases, and 14 bases separated the two germline ends. From germline, CDR1 is SGDLS and CDR2 YYNGEE. The CDR3 extends over 14 amino acids. In nucleotides, the CDR3 is TGTGCCAGCAGCGCGGGGGACCTGGGGGATACGCAGTATTTT. It is translated as CASSAGDLGDTQYF.

The genes are TRBV2 and TRBJ1-5; D is unresolved. With 1 base removed from V and 0 bases from J, the gap between germline ends came to 13 bases. The germline V gene has CDR1 SNHLY and CDR2 FYNNEI. The CDR3 is 17 amino acids. The CDR3 coding sequence is TGTGCCAGCAGTGAAGACCTGACCCCGGGTAGCAATCAGCCCCAGCATTTT. This codes for CASSEDLTPGSNQPQHF.

The chain joins TRBV5-1 to TRBJ1-2; TRBD1 aligns across 8 bases. V was clipped by 3 bases and J by 6 bases; unmatched bases: 7. CDR3 size: 14 residues. Germline V gene sequence: CDR1 SGHRS, CDR2 YFSETQ. The DNA of the CDR3 is TGCGCCAGCAGCTCCTGGACAGGGCGGAATGGCTACACCTTC. Its translation: CASSSWTGRNGYTF.

This clone was counted once. This chain links TRBV7-3 with TRBJ2-2; D possibly corresponds to TRBD1 (6 bases). Between the trimmed V and J ends, which lost 6 bases and 4 bases, there was a span of 9 bases. CDR3 length: 13 amino acids. Germline CDR1 is SGHTA and CDR2 is FQGTGA. The CDR3 DNA reads as TGTGCCAGCAGTGTCAGGGGCACCGGGGAGCTGTTTTTT. This sequence encodes CASSVRGTGELFF.

V and J are TRBV21-1 and TRBJ2-5; TRBD2, the table's D call, was not compared with the DNA. TRBV21-1 is termed a pseudogene. CDR3 length equals 14 residues. For the CDR3, the DNA is TGTGCCAGCCTAAATCAGGGAGGGGTTGAGACCCAGTACTTC. It specifies CASLNQGGVETQYF.